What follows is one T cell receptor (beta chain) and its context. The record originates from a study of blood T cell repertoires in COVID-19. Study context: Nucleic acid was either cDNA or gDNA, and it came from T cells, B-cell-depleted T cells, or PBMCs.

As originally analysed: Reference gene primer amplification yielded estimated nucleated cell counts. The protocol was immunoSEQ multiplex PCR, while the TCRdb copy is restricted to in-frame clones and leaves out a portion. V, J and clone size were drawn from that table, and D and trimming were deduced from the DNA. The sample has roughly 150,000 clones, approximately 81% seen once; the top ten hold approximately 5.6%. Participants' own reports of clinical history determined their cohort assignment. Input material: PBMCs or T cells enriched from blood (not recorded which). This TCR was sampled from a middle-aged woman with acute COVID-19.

In nucleotides, the CDR3 is TGTGCCTGGGGTGGGCTAGCGGTTTACAATGAGCAGTTCTTC. This sequence encodes CAWGGLAVYNEQFF. The chain is built from TRBV30 and TRBJ2-1, with 7 bases identical to TRBD2. With V trimmed by 5 bases and J by 4 bases, 8 bases remained unmatched. CDR3 size: 14 residues. Germline V gene sequence: CDR1 GTSNPN, CDR2 SVGIG (reference sequence).